This is a list of T cell receptor beta chains from one sample in a study of regulatory T cells in long-lasting Graves disease. MiXCR was run by TCRdb on the multiplex PCR reads, yielding one entry per CDR3 protein. The sample lists 600,000 to 650,000 distinct CDR3 sequences, roughly 15% occurring once. This sample also appeared in a second study, on T cells in Graves' hyperthyroidism and ophthalmopathy.

The sequenced sample was peripheral blood mononuclear cells (PBMCs), obtained at new diagnosis, from a patient treated with antithyroid drugs. The receptors shown here come from a young woman with Graves disease. Each CDR3 is given with its conserved first and last residue. Each record gives: clone size, J gene, V gene, D gene, CDR3 protein, CDR3 DNA. A D gene is named only where the DNA matches it firmly. Clone sizes are given selectively: once, few, many, or a class where the clone is expanded.

>few|TRBJ1-1|TRBV6-1|TRBD1
CASRKQTGFEAFF
TGTGCCAGCAGGAAACAGACAGGGTTTGAAGCTTTCTTT
>NA|TRBJ2-2|TRBV4-1|NA
CASSQERVTGELFF
TGCGCCAGCAGCCAAGAAAGGGTCACCGGGGAGCTGTTTTTT
>NA|TRBJ2-6|TRBV28|NA
CASSRGANVLTF
TGTGCCAGCAGTCGGGGGGCCAACGTCCTGACTTTC
>many|TRBJ1-5|TRBV12-3/TRBV12-4|NA
CASSGTRVGGQPQHF
TGTGCCAGCAGCGGTACGCGGGTAGGGGGGCAGCCCCAGCATTTT
>few|TRBJ2-5|TRBV13|TRBD1
CASSPRTGGSETQYF
TGTGCCAGCAGCCCCCGGACAGGGGGCTCAGAGACCCAGTACTTC
>many|TRBJ2-3|TRBV20-1|TRBD2
CSASRRGGSGTQYF
TGCAGTGCTAGTAGGCGGGGCGGGAGTGGTACGCAGTATTTT
>many|TRBJ1-4|TRBV2|NA
CASTVSVNEKLFF
TGTGCCAGCACCGTCTCGGTAAATGAAAAACTGTTTTTT
>many|TRBJ2-7|TRBV27|TRBD1
CASSTLGQGRMREQYF
TGTGCCAGCAGTACGCTCGGACAGGGGAGGATGAGGGAGCAGTACTTC
>many|TRBJ2-4|TRBV7-8|TRBD2
CASSPRWAGEAIQYF
TGTGCCAGCAGCCCCCGGTGGGCGGGAGAGGCCATTCAGTACTTC
>many|TRBJ1-6|TRBV27|NA
CASSPLDGNNSPLHF
TGTGCCAGCAGCCCCCTGGACGGCAATAATTCACCCCTCCACTTT
>NA|TRBJ1-5|TRBV19|TRBD1
CASSIPAGGRNQPQHF
TGTGCCAGTAGTATCCCGGCAGGGGGGCGCAATCAGCCCCAGCATTTT
>NA|TRBJ1-2|TRBV12-3/TRBV12-4|NA
CASSLVLQGGYTF
TGTGCCAGCAGTTTAGTCCTCCAGGGAGGCTACACCTTC
>NA|TRBJ2-2|TRBV6-5|TRBD2
CASSYQGLVPGELFF
TGTGCCAGCAGTTACCAGGGACTAGTTCCCGGGGAGCTGTTTTTT
>few|TRBJ1-2|TRBV15|NA
CATSRVPNYGYTF
TGTGCCACCAGTCGGGTGCCTAACTATGGCTACACCTTC
>NA|TRBJ2-5|TRBV6-1|NA
CASSPTWTHETQYF
TGTGCCAGCAGCCCCACTTGGACCCACGAGACCCAGTACTTC
>few|TRBJ2-4|TRBV7-2|NA
CASSLVGIGAKNIQYF
TGTGCCAGCAGCTTAGTCGGCATAGGTGCCAAAAACATTCAGTACTTC
>few|TRBJ1-5|TRBV27|NA
CASRSVLGGRPQHF
TGTGCCAGCAGATCCGTGCTCGGGGGTCGGCCCCAGCATTTT
>many|TRBJ2-3|TRBV28|NA
CASSLSGLAPPDTQYF
TGTGCCAGCAGTTTATCAGGGCTAGCGCCGCCAGATACGCAGTATTTT